This TCR beta chain came from a study of T cell responses to AZD1222 COVID-19 vaccine. The study, taken as a whole, reports: There were vaccine-associated CD4 TCRs across spike, dominant at 160-218 and 743-854. Donors were chiefly white British, with a greater number of females, and clonal diversity was perhaps underestimated.

Germline lookup yields CDR1 SNHLY and CDR2 FYNNEI. This CDR3 region has 15 residues. Trimming pared 4 bases from V and 1 base from J, leaving 13 bases between. In the case of this clone: The target antigen is unknown.

Method: immunoSEQ multiplex PCR; TCRdb's copy keeps in-frame clones and lacks some. The sample totals 150,000 or so clones. The sequencing input was peripheral blood. The TCR originated in an adult in good health. The gene calls are TRBV2 and TRBJ2-5; D perhaps matches TRBD1 (5 bases). This CDR3 reads CASSGGSLFQETQYF. The CDR3, as DNA: TGTGCCAGCAGTGGGGGCAGCCTCTTCCAAGAGACCCAGTACTTC.